This TCR beta chain was sequenced during a study of beta chain features in type 1 diabetes. Notes on the study in general: Lower insertion and higher deletion counts appeared at VDJ junctions in type 1 diabetes patients. Shorter TCRB CDR3s, moderately but significantly so, marked every one of the four CD4+ subsets in Type 1 diabetes patients.

Every bit of the isolated RNA underwent reverse transcription, so sequencing read expressed TCRB transcripts. The method was immunoSEQ multiplex PCR; TCRdb's version includes in-frame clones alone and lacks a portion of them. The table includes almost 350,000 clones, approximately 10% detected once. To note about this clone: Its target is not known.

The trim removed 0 bases at V and 6 bases at J, leaving 5 bases unmatched. Germline V gives CDR1 LGHNA, CDR2 YSLEER. This CDR3 contains 16 residues. This TCR derives from a man aged 30 to 45 with type 1 diabetes. The gene calls are TRBV4-3 and TRBJ2-1, with TRBD1 identical over 10 bases. Sequenced sample: central memory CD4+ T cells from blood. CDR3 protein: CASSQEGGQGGNEQFF. The CDR3 nucleotides are TGCGCCAGCAGCCAAGAAGGTGGACAGGGGGGCAATGAGCAGTTCTTC.